This T cell receptor beta chain was sequenced for a study of T cells in Graves' hyperthyroidism and ophthalmopathy. The study's findings and limits: Progression to ophthalmopathy was predicted a median of 6.5 months early. From stable hyperthyroidism, ophthalmopathy was set apart by a 13 V-J model. Most expanded thyroid clonotypes above 0.001 also appeared in blood.

The germline V gene has CDR1 SNHLY and CDR2 FYNNEI. This CDR3 spans 13 amino acids. Trimming took off 8 bases at V and 0 bases at J, with 10 bases between the two ends. This clonotype was observed many times. What it recognizes is unknown. TCR beta CDR3 region amplification was performed from RNA transcripts. HTBI primers were used for first-round RT-PCR of the TCR CDR3. TCRdb ran MiXCR on the multiplex PCR reads and lists one entry per CDR3 protein. This table holds 350,000 to 450,000 distinct CDR3 sequences, approximately 14% found once. The PBMCs were sourced from fresh peripheral blood (approximately 9.6 ml).

V and J are TRBV2 and TRBJ1-1, with TRBD1 as a possible D gene (6 bases). This receptor was obtained from a woman aged 55-69 years with Graves' hyperthyroidism. The specimen was blood. CDR3 residues: CASQTGMNTEAFF. The CDR3 DNA follows: TGTGCCAGCCAGACAGGAATGAACACTGAAGCTTTCTTT.